The sequence of this T cell receptor (beta chain) was determined in a study of T cell repertoires in cytomegalovirus infection. Study summary: Recently identified HLA-C-restricted and well-studied HLA-B-restricted CMV epitopes were used. In public TCR beta signatures, there were indications of both CMV infection and matching HLA type. Overall study results and limits: There were carriers of CMV plus the relevant HLA, and cumulative public TCR beta family frequency identified them. Clonotypes of TCR beta that were HLA-C-restricted and CMV-specific dominated the ex vivo response.

TCRdb ran MiXCR on the reads and lists one entry per CDR3 protein. The sample includes 80,000 or so distinct CDR3 sequences, 24% of them seen just once. This clonotype turned up a few times. Its cognate antigen is unknown. The CDR3 length is 15 residues. V was clipped by 0 bases and J by 5 bases, with 15 bases between them. In germline, CDR1 is SGHNT, CDR2 YYREEE (reference sequence). This chain connects TRBV5-4 to TRBJ2-7; tentative D call: TRBD2 (5 bases). The receptor was isolated from a human donor in good health (CMV status not recorded). Some clones in this sample may be carry-over from other donors' samples. Sample: CD8+ T cells from cultured PBMCs, taken from culture after CMV antigen stimulation. Here the CDR3 reads CASSLGPRGDDEQYF. As DNA, the CDR3 is TGTGCCAGCAGCTTGGGTCCCCGGGGTGACGACGAGCAGTACTTC.